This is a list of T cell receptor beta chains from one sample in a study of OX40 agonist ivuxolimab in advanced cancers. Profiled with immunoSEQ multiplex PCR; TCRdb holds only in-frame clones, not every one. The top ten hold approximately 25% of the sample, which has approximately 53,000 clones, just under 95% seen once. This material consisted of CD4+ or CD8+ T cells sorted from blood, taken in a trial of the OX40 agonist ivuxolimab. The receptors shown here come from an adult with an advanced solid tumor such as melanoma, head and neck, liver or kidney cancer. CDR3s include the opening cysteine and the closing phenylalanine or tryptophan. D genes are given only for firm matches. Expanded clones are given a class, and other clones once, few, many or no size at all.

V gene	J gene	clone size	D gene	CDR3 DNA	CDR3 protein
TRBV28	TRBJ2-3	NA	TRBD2	TGTGCCAGCAGTTTTACCTTACTAGCGGGAGAAGTGGGCACAGATACGCAGTATTTT	CASSFTLLAGEVGTDTQYF
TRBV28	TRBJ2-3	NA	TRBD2	TGTGCCAGCAGTCCGGGACTAGCGGGGGGCGGGGATACGCAGTATTTT	CASSPGLAGGGDTQYF
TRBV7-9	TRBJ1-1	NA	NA	TGTGCCAGCAGCAAATACAGGGAAATACTGAACACTGAAGCTTTCTTT	CASSKYREILNTEAFF
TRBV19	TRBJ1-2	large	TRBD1	TGTGCCAGTAGTTTGGGGGACAGCCACAGAACTTATGGCTACACCTTC	CASSLGDSHRTYGYTF
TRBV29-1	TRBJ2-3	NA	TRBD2	TGCAGCGTTGGGCTAGCGGGTGGGCCAGATACGCAGTATTTT	CSVGLAGGPDTQYF
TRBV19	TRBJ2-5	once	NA	TGTGCCAGTAGTATTTCAGGCTTCCAAGAGACCCAGTACTTC	CASSISGFQETQYF
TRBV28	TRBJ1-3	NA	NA	TGTGCCAGCAGTTTCCCGACAGAACAACCCGCTAGCACCATATATTTT	CASSFPTEQPASTIYF
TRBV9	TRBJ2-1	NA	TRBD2	TGTGCCAGCAGCGTAGAACTAGCGGGAGTGATTGAGCAGTTCTTC	CASSVELAGVIEQFF
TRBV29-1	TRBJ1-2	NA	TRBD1	TGCAGCGTTCGGGAACAGACAGGGGGCTACACCTTC	CSVREQTGGYTF
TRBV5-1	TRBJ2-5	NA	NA	TGCGCCAGCAGCTTGGGGGGGCCGGCGGAGACCCAGTACTTC	CASSLGGPAETQYF
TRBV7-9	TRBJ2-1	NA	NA	TGTGCCAGCGGGCTTCTCGGATACGGCGATGAGCAGTTCTTC	CASGLLGYGDEQFF
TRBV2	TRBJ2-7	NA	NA	TGTGCCAGCAGTGTAGGGGGGAGCTCACTCTACGAGCAGTACTTC	CASSVGGSSLYEQYF
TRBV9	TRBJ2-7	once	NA	TGTGCCAGCAGCGTAGAGGTACTACAGGGAATCCACGAGCAGTACTTC	CASSVEVLQGIHEQYF
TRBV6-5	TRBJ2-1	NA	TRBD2	TGTGCCAGCGGATCCGGGACTAGCGGCAATGAGCAGTTCTTC	CASGSGTSGNEQFF
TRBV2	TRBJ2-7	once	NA	TGTGCCCAGGGAAGACAGGACTCCTACGAGCAGTACTTC	CAQGRQDSYEQYF
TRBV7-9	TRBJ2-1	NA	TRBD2	TGTGCCAGCAGCCTCCCGCTAGCGGGAGGGGCCTACAATGAGCAGTTCTTC	CASSLPLAGGAYNEQFF